Sequencing of this T cell receptor beta chain was carried out in a study of ipilimumab plus nivolumab after autologous stem cell transplantation. For the study at large: Myeloma patients were high-risk transplant-naive or relapsed within 3 years of first autologous transplant.

Clones were sequenced by immunoSEQ multiplex PCR, and TCRdb holds only the in-frame ones, with some missing. The sample lists about 47,000 clones, nearly 90% occurring once. Starting 14 to 28 days after autologous transplant, ipilimumab 1 mg/kg was given. This CDR3 region has 11 residues. CDR1 is DFQATT, CDR2 SNEGSKA, per germline (reference sequence). V is TRBV20-1 and J is TRBJ2-5; D call uncertain. The DNA matches TRBJ2-7 better at its end, which makes the J call doubtful. The material sequenced was PBMCs, taken in a trial of ipilimumab plus nivolumab as post-transplant consolidation. The sequence was obtained from a male donor with multiple myeloma. CDR3 region: CSARRTYEQYF. For the CDR3, the DNA is TGCAGTGCGAGGAGAACCTACGAGCAGTACTTC.